The entry that follows covers one TCR beta chain sequence. This sample is drawn from a study of blood T cell repertoires in COVID-19. Study overall: Samples of COVID-19 (acute and convalescent) were obtained from the United States, Italy and Spain.

Study processing details: Cell counts per sample came from amplifying reference gene primers. Using immunoSEQ multiplex PCR, the repertoire was profiled, and TCRdb retains in-frame clones only, with some absent. The DNA was the basis for D and trimming; V, J and clone size are from that table. The data hold about 150,000 clones, with roughly 80% observed a single time. V shed 3 bases and J shed 6 bases, with 14 bases lying between them. The CDR3 runs to 14 residues. Germline V gives CDR1 LNHDA, CDR2 SQIVND (reference sequence). This chain connects TRBV19 to TRBJ1-2; D remains ambiguous. This clonotype was sampled from a man in his 60s with acute or convalescent COVID-19. Sample: peripheral blood. CDR3 in amino acids: CASSIGLTHDGYTF. CDR3 nucleotide sequence: TGTGCCAGTAGTATTGGTTTGACACACGATGGCTACACCTTC.